The clone carrying this T cell receptor (beta chain) showed up just once. The data are from a study of blood T cell repertoires in COVID-19. Study context: Acute-phase and convalescent COVID-19 samples originated in the United States, Italy and Spain.

TCRdb's copy holds only in-frame clones and misses some; the assay was immunoSEQ multiplex PCR. Among 400,000 to 450,000 clones listed, around 90% were seen once. The V gene's germline CDR1 is SGHNT and CDR2 YYREEE (reference sequence). V shed 3 bases, J shed 0 bases, and the junction held 11 bases outside the gene matches. The CDR3 is made up of 17 amino acids. The material sequenced was peripheral blood. V usage is TRBV5-4 and J usage is TRBJ2-7; 8 nucleotides agree with TRBD2. This sequence was found in a man between 18 and 35 years old with COVID-19, enrolled during active disease. The CDR3 region is CASSSRGAGAPSYEQYF. The DNA of the CDR3 is TGTGCCAGCAGCTCGAGGGGAGCGGGAGCCCCCTCCTACGAGCAGTACTTC.